Below, 31 T cell receptor beta chains from the same sample are listed, as sequenced in a study of a mutant IDH1 vaccine in newly diagnosed glioma. Time point specified: week 11, during vaccination. It was 300 ug of mutant IDH1 20-mer peptide that made up each vaccine dose, given with topical imiquimod. The repertoire was sequenced with immunoSEQ multiplex PCR; TCRdb's copy has only in-frame clones and lacks some. Counted here are 20,000 to 30,000 clones, 65% to 85% occurring once; the ten biggest clones make up around 8.2%. Which antigens these TCRs recognize remains unknown. Material: PBMCs, obtained from a glioma patient whose treatment included an IDH1 peptide vaccine. The receptors were gathered from a woman between 18 and 30 years old with glioma.

The chain combines TRBV7-9 with TRBJ2-7; unclear D gene. The germline V gene has CDR1 SEHNR and CDR2 FQNEAQ (reference sequence). Trimming took off 3 bases at V and 4 bases at J, with 13 bases between the two ends. CDR3 length: 14 residues. CDR3 residues: CASSLRDSGYEQYF. CDR3 coding DNA: TGTGCCAGCAGCTTGAGAGACTCAGGTTACGAGCAGTACTTC.

This chain joins TRBV2 and TRBJ2-7; 10 positions agree with TRBD1. J gave up 5 bases and V 8 bases, and 9 bases lay outside the gene matches. The CDR3 runs 14 residues. In germline, CDR1 is SNHLY, CDR2 FYNNEI. CDR3 sequence: CASLDRGPGDEQYF. The CDR3 region has the DNA TGTGCCAGCCTCGACAGGGGGCCTGGCGACGAGCAGTACTTC.

V usage is TRBV29-1 and J usage is TRBJ1-5; the D gene is possibly TRBD1 (6 bases). Trimming took off 5 bases at V and 3 bases at J, with 8 bases between the two ends. The CDR3 covers 12 residues. Germline V gives CDR1 SQVTM, CDR2 ANQGSEA. CDR3 coding DNA: TGCAGCGTTTCAGGGGTCAATCAGCCCCAGCATTTT. It is translated as CSVSGVNQPQHF.

The V and J genes are TRBV25-1 and TRBJ2-2, with D possibly being TRBD2 (6 bases). Germline lookup yields CDR1 MGHDK and CDR2 SYGVNS. This CDR3 is 16 amino acids long. V lost 7 bases to trimming and J lost 7 bases, with 22 bases between them. CDR3 loop: CASTKASGGSNGELFF. The CDR3 bases are TGTGCCAGCACCAAAGCAAGTGGGGGGAGTAACGGGGAGCTGTTTTTT.

The J gene is TRBJ1-2, the V gene TRBV4-3; 9 bases line up with TRBD1. The V gene end was trimmed by 3 bases and the J gene end by 8 bases; junction bases not matched to a gene: 10. The CDR3 runs to 15 residues. From germline, CDR1 is LGHNA and CDR2 YSLEER. CDR3 nucleotide sequence: TGCGCCAGCAGCCAGGAGGGACAGGGCGGTGGGGGCTACACCTTC. The encoded protein is CASSQEGQGGGGYTF.

The gene calls are TRBV7-2 and TRBJ1-5; TRBD1 matches at 10 bases. V lost 5 bases to trimming and J lost 2 bases; unmatched junction nucleotides: 6. CDR1 is SGHTA and CDR2 is FQGNSA in the germline V gene. This CDR3 is 16 amino acids long. CDR3 residues: CASSPGGTGGNQPQHF. The CDR3 coding sequence is TGTGCCAGCAGCCCAGGCGGGACAGGGGGCAATCAGCCCCAGCATTTT.

This rearrangement joins TRBV5-1 to TRBJ2-1; D gene unclear. V lost 0 bases and J 5 bases, leaving 12 bases between the germline ends. There are 15 residues in the CDR3. Germline V gene lookup returns CDR1 SGHRS and CDR2 YFSETQ. For the CDR3, the DNA is TGCGCCAGCAGCTTGGCCGGTCAGGAACACAATGAGCAGTTCTTC. Translating gives CASSLAGQEHNEQFF. Full variable domain (outside the CDR3, taken from reference TRBV5-1 and TRBJ2-1): KAGVTQTPRYLIKTRGQQVTLSCSPISGHRSVSWYQQTPGQGLQFLFEYFSETQRNKGNFPGRFSGRQFSNSRSEMNVSTLELGDSALYLCASSLAGQEHNEQFFGPGTRLTVL.

This chain connects TRBV7-9 to TRBJ1-2, with 9 bases fitting TRBD1. This CDR3 comprises 12 residues. V dropped 8 bases and J dropped 3; count of bases not matched to a gene: 1. Germline V gene lookup returns CDR1 SEHNR and CDR2 FQNEAQ (reference sequence). For the CDR3, the DNA is TGTGCCAGCGACAGGGGGGACTATGGCTACACCTTC. Its translation is CASDRGDYGYTF.

V usage is TRBV10-3 and J usage is TRBJ2-1; either TRBD1 or TRBD2 may supply D (5 bases each). Per germline, CDR1 ENHRY and CDR2 SYGVKD. The V end lost 3 bases, the J end lost 7 bases, and 13 bases lay between the germline ends. The CDR3 has 14 amino acids. This CDR3 is CAISEPGSGNEQFF. CDR3 nucleotides: TGTGCCATCAGTGAACCAGGGTCGGGGAATGAGCAGTTCTTC.

This clone turned up a few times. The chain is built from TRBV9 and TRBJ1-5; D is perhaps TRBD1 (6 bases). The CDR3 consists of 14 residues. The germline V gene has CDR1 SGDLS and CDR2 YYNGEE. Trimming cost V 0 bases and J 3 bases, with 7 bases left between them. The CDR3 DNA sequence: TGTGCCAGCAGCGTAGGACAGGACAATCAGCCCCAGCATTTT. This encodes CASSVGQDNQPQHF.

The chain joins TRBV6-1 to TRBJ1-5, with D possibly TRBD1 on 5 matching bases. The germline gives CDR1 MNHNS, CDR2 SASEGT. The CDR3 is 10 residues long. Trimming pared 10 bases from V and 11 bases from J, leaving 12 bases between. The CDR3 here is CATAEGTQHF. The CDR3 DNA sequence: TGTGCCACCGCCGAGGGGACCCAGCATTTT.

CDR3 DNA: TGTGCCAGCAGCTCCCAAGCGGGGGGTTTCGTTACCTACGAGCAGTACTTC. Its protein product is CASSSQAGGFVTYEQYF. V and J are TRBV5-5 and TRBJ2-7; 9 bases agree with TRBD2. The germline V gene encodes CDR1 SGHKS and CDR2 YYEKEE (reference sequence). This CDR3 is 17 amino acids long. J was trimmed by 2 bases and V by 3 bases; bases with no gene match: 12.

The chain uses TRBV4-3 and TRBJ2-2; weak D call: TRBD2 (7 bases). CDR3 length: 16 residues. Trimming left V 4 bases short and J 2 bases short, with 14 bases between. Germline V CDR1 and CDR2: LGHNA, YSLEER. The CDR3 bases are TGCGCCAGCAGCCGGGGGAGGGGACACAACACCGGGGAGCTGTTTTTT. Residues: CASSRGRGHNTGELFF.

This clone turned up a few times. The genes are TRBV6-5 and TRBJ1-6; D is unresolved. The CDR3 is made up of 13 amino acids. CDR1 is MNHEY, CDR2 SVGAGI, per germline. The V end lost 8 bases, the J end lost 0 bases, and 5 bases lay between the germline ends. The CDR3 nucleotides are TGTGCCAGCGGAAGCTCCTATAATTCACCCCTCCACTTT. Protein sequence: CASGSSYNSPLHF.

This clone was counted only a few times. The junction departs from germline at one end; a sequencing error may be responsible. CDR3 in DNA: TGTGCCAGCAGCGGGGCCACGGGGGCTGACGCTTTCTTT. Encoded protein: CASSGATGADAFF. The chain couples TRBV25-1 to TRBJ1-1; D might be TRBD1 (6 bases). CDR1 and CDR2 from the germline V gene are MGHDK and SYGVNS. The CDR3 is made up of 13 amino acids.

V usage is TRBV30 and J usage is TRBJ2-1; no definite D call. The CDR3 is 12 amino acids. From germline, CDR1 is GTSNPN and CDR2 SVGIG (reference sequence). Trimming took off 2 bases at V and 4 bases at J, with 6 bases between the two ends. The CDR3 sequence is CAWSRPYNEQFF. The CDR3 region has the DNA TGTGCCTGGAGTCGGCCTTACAATGAGCAGTTCTTC.

This chain connects TRBV11-3 to TRBJ2-1, with unresolved D. V lost 0 bases to trimming and J lost 3 bases, with 6 bases between them. Germline V lookup: CDR1 SGHNT, CDR2 YENEEA. There are 14 residues in the CDR3. The CDR3 reads CASSLESSYNEQFF. In DNA form, the CDR3 reads TGTGCCAGCAGCTTAGAATCCAGCTACAATGAGCAGTTCTTC.

The chain uses TRBV9 and TRBJ2-7; TRBD2 aligns across 9 bases. Trimming removed 1 base from V and 5 bases from J; junction bases left unmatched: 1. Germline assignment: CDR1 SGDLS and CDR2 YYNGEE. The CDR3 length is 13 residues. The CDR3 coding sequence is TGTGCCAGCAGCGTACTAGCGGGAAACGAGCAGTACTTC. Its protein is CASSVLAGNEQYF.

The chain recombines TRBV6-5 with TRBJ1-2; D uncertain. Trimming left V 0 bases short and J 8 bases short, with 10 bases between. The CDR3 sequence is 13 residues long. Germline V gives CDR1 MNHEY, CDR2 SVGAGI. CDR3 coding DNA: TGTGCCAGCAGTTACTCGAGTTCCAAGGGCTACACCTTC. It specifies CASSYSSSKGYTF.

The V call is TRBV7-9, the J call TRBJ2-1; 7 bases agree with TRBD2. Germline V gives CDR1 SEHNR, CDR2 FQNEAQ (reference sequence). CDR3 length: 15 amino acids. The V gene end was trimmed by 2 bases and the J gene end by 7 bases; junction bases not matched to a gene: 8. CDR3 sequence: CASSLSRGSGNEQFF. As DNA, the CDR3 is TGTGCCAGCAGCTTATCTCGCGGGAGCGGGAATGAGCAGTTCTTC.

The chain recombines TRBV7-2 with TRBJ1-5; D might be TRBD1 (5 bases). V lost 5 bases and J lost 4, with 9 bases in between. Germline V gives CDR1 SGHTA, CDR2 FQGNSA. This CDR3 has 13 residues. CDR3 bases: TGTGCCAGCAGCCCCGGGGCGAATCAGCCCCAGCATTTT. Protein: CASSPGANQPQHF.

V usage is TRBV5-1 and J usage is TRBJ2-3, with 15 bases identical to TRBD2. V was clipped by 3 bases and J by 5 bases; unmatched bases: 7. The germline gives CDR1 SGHRS, CDR2 YFSETQ. This CDR3 comprises 17 residues. In DNA, the CDR3 is TGCGCCAGCAGCTGGAGGACTAGCGGGGGGGCAGAAGATACGCAGTATTTT. Its protein product is CASSWRTSGGAEDTQYF.

This clone was counted a single time. The J gene is TRBJ2-7, the V gene TRBV5-4; TRBD2 matches 8 bases. There are 14 residues in the CDR3. CDR1 and CDR2 from the germline V gene are SGHNT and YYREEE (reference sequence). J gave up 3 bases and V 5 bases, and 7 bases lay outside the gene matches. The CDR3: CASSSGMNDYEQYF. The CDR3, as DNA: TGTGCCAGCAGTAGCGGGATGAATGACTACGAGCAGTACTTC.

The rearrangement links TRBV2 to TRBJ2-2, with 9 bases that match TRBD2. Trimming removed 5 bases from V and 5 bases from J; junction bases left unmatched: 6. CDR1 SNHLY and CDR2 FYNNEI come from the germline V gene. The length of the CDR3 is 15 residues. CDR3 in amino acids: CASSSIAGVTGELFF. CDR3 coding DNA: TGTGCCAGCAGTTCGATAGCGGGGGTTACCGGGGAGCTGTTTTTT.

V gene TRBV7-2 combines with J gene TRBJ2-4; 7 nucleotides agree with TRBD1. Trimming removed 3 bases from V and 10 bases from J; junction bases left unmatched: 9. Germline-derived CDR1 and CDR2 are SGHTA and FQGNSA. This CDR3 is 14 amino acids long. CDR3 nucleotides: TGTGCCAGCAGCTTGGCGGACAGGCGAGGGATTCAGTACTTC. Translated: CASSLADRRGIQYF.

This clone appeared once. The CDR3, as DNA: TGTGCCAGCAGCTTAGAACCAGGGGGAGATCAGCCCCAGCATTTT. It encodes CASSLEPGGDQPQHF. V and J are TRBV7-2 and TRBJ1-5, with TRBD1 matching 7 bases. Germline assignment: CDR1 SGHTA and CDR2 FQGNSA. The CDR3 covers 15 residues. Germline trimming cut 1 base from V and 5 bases from J; bases unmatched to any gene: 5.

This chain connects TRBV2 to TRBJ2-7; TRBD2 aligns across 7 bases. The germline V gene has CDR1 SNHLY and CDR2 FYNNEI. V lost 3 bases to trimming and J lost 3 bases; unmatched junction nucleotides: 8. The CDR3 extends over 15 amino acids. This chain's CDR3 is CASSDLGGDGYEQYF. CDR3 bases: TGTGCCAGCAGTGATCTGGGGGGGGATGGCTACGAGCAGTACTTC.

The J gene is TRBJ1-5, the V gene TRBV5-1; maybe TRBD1 (5 bases). The germline gives CDR1 SGHRS, CDR2 YFSETQ. The germline V and J ends were trimmed by 2 bases and 0 bases, with 9 bases remaining between them. CDR3 length: 15 amino acids. The CDR3 reads CASSFTGDSNQPQHF. The CDR3 DNA reads as TGCGCCAGCAGCTTCACAGGCGATAGCAATCAGCCCCAGCATTTT.

This chain joins TRBV5-4 and TRBJ1-1, with 7 bases fitting TRBD1. This CDR3 is built from 15 residues. V was clipped by 3 bases and J by 1 base; unmatched bases: 6. CDR1 is SGHNT, CDR2 YYREEE, per germline (reference sequence). The DNA for the CDR3 is TGTGCCAGCAGCTACTTCCAGGGGGGGAACACTGAAGCTTTCTTT. As protein: CASSYFQGGNTEAFF.

This rearrangement joins TRBV5-6 to TRBJ2-5, with 10 bases lining up with TRBD2. The V gene end was trimmed by 4 bases and the J gene end by 5 bases; junction bases not matched to a gene: 5. This CDR3 region has 14 residues. Germline CDR1 SGHDT, CDR2 YYEEEE. The CDR3 here is CASSPKTSGETQYF. CDR3 sequence (DNA): TGTGCCAGCAGCCCAAAGACTAGCGGGGAGACCCAGTACTTC.

This clone has just one count. This chain connects TRBV5-3 to TRBJ1-1; D gene uncertain. TRBV5-3 qualifies as an ORF whose function is uncertain. V shed 1 base and J shed 5 bases, with 12 bases lying between them. CDR3 size: 14 residues. CDR3 protein: CARSLYSSETEAFF. DNA of the CDR3: TGTGCCAGAAGCTTGTACAGTAGTGAGACTGAAGCTTTCTTT.